Shown below are 17 T cell receptor beta chains from a single sample sequenced in a study of tissue T cells after allogeneic stem cell transplantation (dated by TCRdb to the early 2020s). Libraries were built with the immunoSEQ multiplex PCR assay. In TCRdb, the immuneACCESS table is reduced to in-frame sequences with V and J assigned. These tables do not hold every clone; where another copy was compared, an unresolved V gene accounts for under half, and the others remain unexplained. The sample records approximately 5,300 clones, around three fifths of which are singletons. In total, the top ten clones hold 21% of the sample. What the time point label conveys for this sample: human tissue collected at research (rapid) autopsy. This specimen consisted of tissue from the jejunum, obtained at autopsy. Receptors were obtained from a male donor at least 60 years old with lung cancer.

The chain is built from TRBV10-3 and TRBJ2-2, with a tentative D call TRBD2 (6 bases). Germline-derived CDR1 and CDR2 are ENHRY and SYGVKD. Trimming removed 3 bases at V and 5 bases at J, with 16 bases between. The CDR3 has 16 residues. The CDR3 loop reads CAISESLGGGTGELFF. As DNA, the CDR3 is TGTGCCATCAGTGAAAGTTTGGGAGGCGGGACCGGGGAGCTGTTTTTT.

This clone is labeled large (0.1 to 1%). The chain couples TRBV5-1 to TRBJ2-6; TRBD1 or TRBD2 may be the D gene (5 bases each). Germline V lookup: CDR1 SGHRS, CDR2 YFSETQ. Between the trimmed V and J ends, which lost 0 bases and 3 bases, there was a span of 10 bases. This CDR3 contains 16 residues. The CDR3 is CASSLDGGLGANVLTF. The DNA for the CDR3 is TGCGCCAGCAGCTTGGATGGGGGTCTTGGGGCCAACGTCCTGACTTTC. The variable domain in full, with the rest retrieved from reference TRBV5-1 and TRBJ2-6, is KAGVTQTPRYLIKTRGQQVTLSCSPISGHRSVSWYQQTPGQGLQFLFEYFSETQRNKGNFPGRFSGRQFSNSRSEMNVSTLELGDSALYLCASSLDGGLGANVLTFGAGSRLTVL.

DNA of the CDR3: TGTGCCAGCAGTCAGGGGGGCACTGAAGCTTTCTTT. Translation: CASSQGGTEAFF. This chain connects TRBV6-5 to TRBJ1-1; TRBD1 matches 7 bases. The CDR3 contains 12 residues. V gave up 5 bases and J gave up 4 bases; unmatched junction bases: 1. Germline assignment: CDR1 MNHEY and CDR2 SVGAGI.

The genes are TRBV19 and TRBJ1-1; D not certain. CDR1 is LNHDA and CDR2 is SQIVND in the germline V gene (reference sequence). Trimming cost V 5 bases and J 3 bases, with 7 bases left between them. CDR3 length equals 12 residues. Here the CDR3 reads CASSPPYTEAFF. Written as DNA, the CDR3 is TGTGCCAGTAGTCCCCCGTACACTGAAGCTTTCTTT.

The CDR3: CASSSRLAGVNTDTQYF. The CDR3 nucleotides are TGTGCCAGCAGCTCCCGACTAGCGGGAGTCAACACAGATACGCAGTATTTT. The J gene is TRBJ2-3, the V gene TRBV5-5, with 12 bases identical to TRBD2. After removal of 3 bases from V and 2 bases from J, the junction contained 7 bases not matched to a gene. The germline V gene has CDR1 SGHKS and CDR2 YYEKEE (reference sequence). The length of the CDR3 is 17 residues. Combining the CDR3 with reference TRBV5-5 and TRBJ2-3 gives the whole variable domain DAGVTQSPTHLIKTRGQQVTLRCSPISGHKSVSWYQQVLGQGPQFIFQYYEKEERGRGNFPDRFSARQFPNYSSELNVNALLLGDSALYLCASSSRLAGVNTDTQYFGPGTRLTVL.

In its sample, this clone was seen once. V usage is TRBV6-5 and J usage is TRBJ2-7; 9 bases match TRBD2. The length of the CDR3 is 15 residues. Germline-derived CDR1 and CDR2 are MNHEY and SVGAGI. With V trimmed by 0 bases and J by 7 bases, 7 bases remained unmatched. The CDR3 reads CASSYSRRGGSEQYF. The CDR3 DNA sequence: TGTGCCAGCAGTTACTCGCGGCGGGGGGGCAGTGAGCAGTACTTC.

The chain carries TRBV11-2 and TRBJ2-7; D ambiguous. Germline CDR1 reads SGHAT; CDR2 reads FQNNGV. Trimming stripped 2 bases from V and 3 bases from J, with 8 bases between. This CDR3 is built from 13 residues. The CDR3 here is CASSLFPNYEQYF. CDR3 nucleotide sequence: TGTGCCAGCAGCTTATTTCCCAACTACGAGCAGTACTTC.

The chain combines TRBV6-5 with TRBJ2-7; TRBD2 aligns across 7 bases. This CDR3 is built from 14 residues. Germline lookup yields CDR1 MNHEY and CDR2 SVGAGI. J lost 1 base, V lost 6 bases, and 6 bases had no gene match. The chain's CDR3 is CASRLTSTSYEQYF. In nucleotides, the CDR3 is TGTGCCAGCAGGTTGACTAGCACATCCTACGAGCAGTACTTC.

The J gene is TRBJ1-6, the V gene TRBV3-1 (or the pseudogene TRBV3-2); D is perhaps TRBD1 (5 bases). V was shortened by 5 bases and J by 8 bases, with 19 bases between the two germline ends. Germline V gene lookup returns CDR1 LGHDT and CDR2 YNNKEL (reference sequence). There are 16 residues in the CDR3. The CDR3 DNA reads TGTGCCAGCAGCTCCTCGGGGGTTTTAGGCGATTCACCCCTCCACTTT. Translated: CASSSSGVLGDSPLHF.

The J gene is TRBJ2-1, the V gene TRBV6-5, with 11 bases aligning to TRBD2. Germline V gene sequence: CDR1 MNHEY, CDR2 SVGAGI. V lost 5 bases, J lost 5 bases, and 5 bases stayed unmatched. The CDR3 is 15 residues long. The CDR3 loop reads CASSRGTSGNNEQFF. CDR3 DNA: TGTGCCAGCAGTAGAGGGACTAGCGGAAACAATGAGCAGTTCTTC.

This chain joins TRBV6-5 and TRBJ1-1; TRBD1 is a possible D gene (5 bases). CDR1 and CDR2 from the germline V gene are MNHEY and SVGAGI. The CDR3 spans 14 residues. The V end lost 0 bases, the J end lost 2 bases, and 7 bases lay between the germline ends. The CDR3 loop reads CASSYSRTNTEAFF. CDR3 nucleotide sequence: TGTGCCAGCAGTTACTCTAGGACAAACACTGAAGCTTTCTTT.

There are a few counts of this clone. CDR3 nucleotide sequence: TGTGCCAGCAGCCGGGTTGAGGGGTCCTATGGCTACACCTTC. Protein: CASSRVEGSYGYTF. The chain is built from TRBV6-6 and TRBJ1-2; a weak D match, TRBD1 (5 bases). The CDR3 length is 14 residues. V was trimmed by 6 bases and J by 4 bases, leaving 15 bases between them. Germline loops: CDR1 MNHNY, CDR2 SVGAGI (reference sequence).

This clone turned up a few times. The chain employs TRBV20-1 and TRBJ2-7; D is undetermined. The CDR3 covers 14 residues. The V end lost 3 bases, the J end lost 2 bases, and 14 bases lay between the germline ends. Germline CDR1 is DFQATT and CDR2 is SNEGSKA (reference sequence). DNA for the CDR3: TGCAGTGCTAGTAGGCTAGTCATAGCCTACGAGCAGTACTTC. It encodes CSASRLVIAYEQYF.

CDR3: CASTRTGRYGYTF. The DNA of the CDR3 is TGTGCCAGCACCCGGACAGGGCGCTATGGCTACACCTTC. The chain uses TRBV12-3 or TRBV12-4 and TRBJ1-2; 8 nucleotides line up with TRBD1. V was pared by 7 bases and J by 4 bases, with 5 bases of the junction left unmatched. The CDR3 consists of 13 residues.

This chain uses TRBV12-3 or TRBV12-4 with TRBJ2-3, with D perhaps TRBD1 (6 bases). The V gene lost 5 bases and the J gene lost 7 bases, with 10 bases spanning the gap. The CDR3 totals 12 residues. CDR3 nucleotide sequence: TGTGCCAGCAGTCGAGGGGGTTATACGCAGTATTTT. Its protein product is CASSRGGYTQYF.

The chain links TRBV5-1 to TRBJ2-7, with TRBD1 matching over 8 bases. The germline V gene encodes CDR1 SGHRS and CDR2 YFSETQ. The CDR3 runs to 15 residues. Losses at the gene ends were 0 bases for V and 4 bases for J; bases not matched to a gene: 6. In DNA, the CDR3 is TGCGCCAGCAGCTTGGATACAGGGGGAAGGTACGAGCAGTACTTC. Its protein product is CASSLDTGGRYEQYF. The full variable domain, rest sourced from reference TRBV5-1 and TRBJ2-7, is KAGVTQTPRYLIKTRGQQVTLSCSPISGHRSVSWYQQTPGQGLQFLFEYFSETQRNKGNFPGRFSGRQFSNSRSEMNVSTLELGDSALYLCASSLDTGGRYEQYFGPGTRLTVT.

In its sample, this clone ranks as medium-sized. The rearrangement joins TRBV5-1 to TRBJ2-5; TRBD1 matches at 7 bases. Germline-derived CDR1 and CDR2 are SGHRS and YFSETQ. The CDR3 contains 15 residues. The V segment lost 3 bases and the J segment 5 bases; nucleotides outside the gene matches: 10. In DNA, the CDR3 is TGCGCCAGCAGCTCTCGACTTACAGGGGATGAGACCCAGTACTTC. Translation: CASSSRLTGDETQYF.